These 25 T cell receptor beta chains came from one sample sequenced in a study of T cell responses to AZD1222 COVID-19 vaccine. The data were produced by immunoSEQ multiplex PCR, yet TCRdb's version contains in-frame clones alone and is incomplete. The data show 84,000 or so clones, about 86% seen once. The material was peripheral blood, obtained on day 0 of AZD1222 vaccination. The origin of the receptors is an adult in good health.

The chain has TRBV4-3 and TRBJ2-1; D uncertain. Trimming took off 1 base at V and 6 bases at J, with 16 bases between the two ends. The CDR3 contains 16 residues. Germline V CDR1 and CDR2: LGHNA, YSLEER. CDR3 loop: CASSQGDQLSGNEQFF. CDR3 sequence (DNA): TGCGCCAGCAGCCAAGGAGACCAATTGTCGGGCAATGAGCAGTTCTTC.

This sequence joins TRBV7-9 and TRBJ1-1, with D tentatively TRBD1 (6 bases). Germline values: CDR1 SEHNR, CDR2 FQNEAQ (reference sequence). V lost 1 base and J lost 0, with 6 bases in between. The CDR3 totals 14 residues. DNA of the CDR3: TGTGCCAGCAGCTTAGACAGGGTGAACACTGAAGCTTTCTTT. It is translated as CASSLDRVNTEAFF. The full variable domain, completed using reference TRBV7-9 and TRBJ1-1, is DTGVSQNPRHKITKRGQNVTFRCDPISEHNRLYWYRQTLGQGPEFLTYFQNEAQLEKSRLLSDRFSAERPKGSFSTLEIQRTEQGDSAMYLCASSLDRVNTEAFFGQGTRLTVV.

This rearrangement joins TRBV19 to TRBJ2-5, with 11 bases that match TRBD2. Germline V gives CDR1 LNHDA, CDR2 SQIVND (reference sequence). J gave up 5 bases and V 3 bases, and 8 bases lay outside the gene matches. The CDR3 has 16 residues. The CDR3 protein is CASSMWLAGGGETQYF. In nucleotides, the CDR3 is TGTGCCAGTAGTATGTGGCTAGCGGGAGGTGGGGAGACCCAGTACTTC.

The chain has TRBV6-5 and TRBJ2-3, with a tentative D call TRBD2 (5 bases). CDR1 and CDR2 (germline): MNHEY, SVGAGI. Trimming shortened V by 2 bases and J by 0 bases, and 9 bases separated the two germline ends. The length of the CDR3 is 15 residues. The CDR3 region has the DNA TGTGCCAGCAGTTACCAAGCGGCTAGCACAGATACGCAGTATTTT. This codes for CASSYQAASTDTQYF.

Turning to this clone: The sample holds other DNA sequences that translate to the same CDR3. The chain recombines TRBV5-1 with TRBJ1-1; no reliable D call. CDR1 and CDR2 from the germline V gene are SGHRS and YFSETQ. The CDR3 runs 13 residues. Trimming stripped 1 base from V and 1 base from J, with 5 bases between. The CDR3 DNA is TGCGCCAGCAGCTTGACAGAGAACACTGAAGCTTTCTTT. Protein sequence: CASSLTENTEAFF.

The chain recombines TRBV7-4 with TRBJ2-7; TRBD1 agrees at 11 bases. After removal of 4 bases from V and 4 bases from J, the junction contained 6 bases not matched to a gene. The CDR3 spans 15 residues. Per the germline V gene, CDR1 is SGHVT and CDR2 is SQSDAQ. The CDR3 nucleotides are TGTGCCAGCAGCTACTGGACAGGGGGCTGTTACGAGCAGTACTTC. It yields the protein CASSYWTGGCYEQYF.

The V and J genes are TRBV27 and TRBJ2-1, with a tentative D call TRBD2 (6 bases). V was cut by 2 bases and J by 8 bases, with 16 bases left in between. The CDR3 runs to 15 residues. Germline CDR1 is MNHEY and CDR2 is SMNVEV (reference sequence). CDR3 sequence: CASSLMRLGRDEQFF. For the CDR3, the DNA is TGTGCCAGCAGTTTAATGAGACTAGGTAGAGATGAGCAGTTCTTC.

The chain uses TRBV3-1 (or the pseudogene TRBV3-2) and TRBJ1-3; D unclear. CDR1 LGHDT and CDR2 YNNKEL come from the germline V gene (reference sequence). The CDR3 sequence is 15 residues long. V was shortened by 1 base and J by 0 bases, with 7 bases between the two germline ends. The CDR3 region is CASSQGPLSGNTIYF. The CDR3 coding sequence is TGTGCCAGCAGCCAAGGGCCCCTCTCTGGAAACACCATATATTTT.

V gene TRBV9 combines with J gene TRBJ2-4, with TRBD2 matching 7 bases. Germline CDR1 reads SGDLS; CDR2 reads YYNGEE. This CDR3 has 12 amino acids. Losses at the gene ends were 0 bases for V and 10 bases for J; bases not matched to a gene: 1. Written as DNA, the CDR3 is TGTGCCAGCAGCGTAGGGGAGGGGATTCAGTACTTC. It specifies CASSVGEGIQYF.

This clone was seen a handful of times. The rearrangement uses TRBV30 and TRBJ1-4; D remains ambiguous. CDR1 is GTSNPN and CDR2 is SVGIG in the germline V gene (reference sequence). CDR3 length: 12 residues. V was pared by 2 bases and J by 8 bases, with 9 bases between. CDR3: CAWSILREKLFF. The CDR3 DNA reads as TGTGCCTGGAGTATCCTTCGGGAAAAACTGTTTTTT.

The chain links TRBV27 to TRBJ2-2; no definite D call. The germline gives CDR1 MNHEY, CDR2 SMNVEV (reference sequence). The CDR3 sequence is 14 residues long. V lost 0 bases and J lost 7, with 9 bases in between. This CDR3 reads CASSLSMGIGELFF. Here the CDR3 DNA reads TGTGCCAGCAGTTTATCAATGGGGATCGGGGAGCTGTTTTTT.

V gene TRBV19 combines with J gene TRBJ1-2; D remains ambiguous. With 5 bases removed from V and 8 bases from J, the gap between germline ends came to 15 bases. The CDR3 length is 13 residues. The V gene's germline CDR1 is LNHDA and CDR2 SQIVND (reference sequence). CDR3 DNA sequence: TGTGCCAGTAGTCCGCGGACGCACGGGGGCTACACCTTC. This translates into CASSPRTHGGYTF. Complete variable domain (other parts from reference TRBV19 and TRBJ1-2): DGGITQSPKYLFRKEGQNVTLSCEQNLNHDAMYWYRQDPGQGLRLIYYSQIVNDFQKGDIAEGYSVSREKKESFPLTVTSAQKNPTAFYLCASSPRTHGGYTFGSGTRLTVV.

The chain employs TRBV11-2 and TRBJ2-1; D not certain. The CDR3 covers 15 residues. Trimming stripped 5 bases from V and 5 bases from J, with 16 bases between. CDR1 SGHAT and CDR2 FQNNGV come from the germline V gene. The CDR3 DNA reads TGTGCCAGCAGCCTCATTCGAGGCCGGGACAATGAGCAGTTCTTC. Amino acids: CASSLIRGRDNEQFF.

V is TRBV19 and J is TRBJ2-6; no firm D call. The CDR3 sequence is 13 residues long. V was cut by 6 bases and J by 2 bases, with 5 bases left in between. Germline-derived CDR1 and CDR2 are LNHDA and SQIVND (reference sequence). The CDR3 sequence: CASSRPGANVLTF. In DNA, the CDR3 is TGTGCCAGTAGCCGCCCTGGGGCCAACGTCCTGACTTTC.

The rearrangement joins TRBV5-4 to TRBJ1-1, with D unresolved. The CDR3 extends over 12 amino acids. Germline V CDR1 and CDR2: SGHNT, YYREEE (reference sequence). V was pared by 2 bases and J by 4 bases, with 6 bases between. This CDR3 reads CASSFKATEAFF. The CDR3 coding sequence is TGTGCCAGCAGCTTTAAGGCCACTGAAGCTTTCTTT.

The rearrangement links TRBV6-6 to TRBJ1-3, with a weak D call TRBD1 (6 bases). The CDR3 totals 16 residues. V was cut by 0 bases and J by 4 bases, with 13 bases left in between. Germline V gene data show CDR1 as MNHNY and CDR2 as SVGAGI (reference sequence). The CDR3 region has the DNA TGTGCCAGCAGTTACTCACCACAGGGAGTGGGAAACACCATATATTTT. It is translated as CASSYSPQGVGNTIYF.

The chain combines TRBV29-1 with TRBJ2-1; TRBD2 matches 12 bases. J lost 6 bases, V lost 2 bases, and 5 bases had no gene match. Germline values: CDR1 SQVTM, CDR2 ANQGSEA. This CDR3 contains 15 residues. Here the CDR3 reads CSVERTSGIGNEQFF. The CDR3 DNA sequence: TGCAGCGTTGAACGGACTAGCGGGATCGGCAATGAGCAGTTCTTC.

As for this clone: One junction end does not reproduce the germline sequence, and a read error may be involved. CDR3 amino acids: CASRSGGNAEAFF. In DNA, the CDR3 is TGTGCCAGCAGATCGGGGGGGAACGCTGAAGCTTTCTTT. The genes are TRBV7-2 and TRBJ1-1, with TRBD1 as a possible D gene (5 bases). The germline V gene has CDR1 SGHTA and CDR2 FQGNSA. This CDR3 region has 13 residues.

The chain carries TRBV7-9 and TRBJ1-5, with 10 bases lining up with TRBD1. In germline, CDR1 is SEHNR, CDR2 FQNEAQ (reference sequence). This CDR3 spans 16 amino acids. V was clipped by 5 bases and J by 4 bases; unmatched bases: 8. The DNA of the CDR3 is TGTGCCAGCAGCCCAGGGTTGGGACAGGGGAATCAGCCCCAGCATTTT. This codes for CASSPGLGQGNQPQHF.

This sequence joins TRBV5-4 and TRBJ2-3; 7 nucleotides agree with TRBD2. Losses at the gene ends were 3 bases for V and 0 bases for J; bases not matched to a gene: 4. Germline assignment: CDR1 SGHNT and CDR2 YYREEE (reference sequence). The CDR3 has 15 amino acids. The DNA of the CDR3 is TGTGCCAGCAGCTGGAGCGGGACTAGCACAGATACGCAGTATTTT. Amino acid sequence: CASSWSGTSTDTQYF.

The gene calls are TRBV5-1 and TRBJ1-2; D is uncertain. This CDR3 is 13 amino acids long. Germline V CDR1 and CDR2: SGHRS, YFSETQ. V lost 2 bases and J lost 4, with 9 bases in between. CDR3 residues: CASSLEPFYGYTF. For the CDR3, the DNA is TGCGCCAGCAGCTTAGAGCCTTTCTATGGCTACACCTTC.

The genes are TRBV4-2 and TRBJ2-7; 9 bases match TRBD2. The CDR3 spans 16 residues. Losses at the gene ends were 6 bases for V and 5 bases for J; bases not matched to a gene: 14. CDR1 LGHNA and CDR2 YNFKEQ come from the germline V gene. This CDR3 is CASRPESGSGRDEQYF. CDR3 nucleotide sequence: TGTGCCAGCAGGCCCGAATCTGGTAGCGGGAGAGACGAGCAGTACTTC.

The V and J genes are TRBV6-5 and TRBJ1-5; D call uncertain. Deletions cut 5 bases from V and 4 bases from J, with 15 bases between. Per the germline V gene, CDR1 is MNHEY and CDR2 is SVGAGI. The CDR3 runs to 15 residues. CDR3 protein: CASSTTRGSNQPQHF. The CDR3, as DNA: TGTGCCAGCAGTACGACACGAGGTTCGAATCAGCCCCAGCATTTT.

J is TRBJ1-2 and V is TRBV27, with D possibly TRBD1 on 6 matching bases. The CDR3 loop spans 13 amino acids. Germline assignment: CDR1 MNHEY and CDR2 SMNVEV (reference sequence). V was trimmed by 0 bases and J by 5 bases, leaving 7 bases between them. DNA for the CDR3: TGTGCCAGCAGTTTATCGGACAGATATGGCTACACCTTC. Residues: CASSLSDRYGYTF.

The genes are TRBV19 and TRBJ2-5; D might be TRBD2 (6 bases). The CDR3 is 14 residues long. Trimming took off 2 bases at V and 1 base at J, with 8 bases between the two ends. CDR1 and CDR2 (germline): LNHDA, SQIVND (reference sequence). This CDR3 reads CASSIWRGQETQYF. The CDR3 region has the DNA TGTGCCAGTAGTATATGGAGGGGCCAAGAGACCCAGTACTTC.